The 5 T cell receptor beta chains in this list originate from one sample, sequenced in a study of preoperative IRX-2 immunotherapy in early breast cancer. Treatment given: preoperative locoregional IRX-2 cytokine immunotherapy. The table came from immunoSEQ multiplex PCR; TCRdb's copy has only in-frame clones and leaves some out. The sample carries around 95,000 clones, 86% recorded once. Sequencing was performed on tumor tissue, taken after IRX-2 immunotherapy. The receptors were gathered from a human donor with breast cancer.

The V call is TRBV5-1, the J call TRBJ1-5; D unresolved. The CDR3 runs 15 residues. V lost 0 bases and J 4 bases, leaving 11 bases between the germline ends. From germline, CDR1 is SGHRS and CDR2 YFSETQ. The CDR3 loop reads CASSLGGADNQPQHF. CDR3 coding DNA: TGCGCCAGCAGCTTGGGGGGTGCGGATAATCAGCCCCAGCATTTT.

This clone was seen a handful of times. The rearrangement links TRBV6-8 to TRBJ1-2; TRBD1 matches 9 bases. This CDR3 comprises 12 residues. The germline gives CDR1 MNHGY, CDR2 SAAAGT. J was trimmed by 13 bases and V by 5 bases; bases with no gene match: 8. The CDR3 protein is CASSRDRAVFTF. CDR3 bases: TGTGCCAGCAGTAGGGACAGGGCGGTCTTCACCTTC.

V usage is TRBV5-1 and J usage is TRBJ2-7, with a possible D match to TRBD1 (6 bases). CDR3 length equals 15 residues. Germline CDR1 reads SGHRS; CDR2 reads YFSETQ. Trimming shortened V by 4 bases and J by 5 bases, and 19 bases separated the two germline ends. The CDR3: CASSPAPGQSNEQYF. In nucleotides, the CDR3 is TGCGCCAGCAGCCCGGCACCGGGACAATCTAACGAGCAGTACTTC.

The chain joins TRBV28 to TRBJ1-1, with a tentative D call TRBD1 (5 bases). Trimming stripped 3 bases from V and 0 bases from J, with 14 bases between. Germline assignment: CDR1 MDHEN and CDR2 SYDVKM. This CDR3 comprises 16 residues. CDR3 bases: TGTGCCAGCAGTTTTGGGATGGGGGGGATGAACACTGAAGCTTTCTTT. Its translation: CASSFGMGGMNTEAFF.

This chain links TRBV28 with TRBJ1-5; TRBD1 might be the D (6 bases). The CDR3 consists of 16 residues. Germline-derived CDR1 and CDR2 are MDHEN and SYDVKM. Trimming took off 3 bases at V and 6 bases at J, with 18 bases between the two ends. The CDR3 loop reads CASSLSLGGAGQPQHF. Here the CDR3 DNA reads TGTGCCAGCAGTTTGTCTTTGGGGGGCGCCGGTCAGCCCCAGCATTTT.